This T cell receptor beta chain was captured by sequencing in a study of blood T cell repertoires in COVID-19. Study-wide context: Sites in the United States, Italy and Spain provided acute and convalescent COVID-19 samples. Sample material is recorded as cDNA or gDNA derived from T cells, B-cell-depleted T cells, or PBMCs.

CDR1 is SEHNR and CDR2 is FQNEAQ in the germline V gene (reference sequence). Trimming left V 9 bases short and J 0 bases short, with 20 bases between. The CDR3 runs to 16 residues. The table came from immunoSEQ multiplex PCR; TCRdb's copy has only in-frame clones and leaves some out. The data contain some 240,000 clones, roughly 85% of them singletons. Patients of the Seattle cohort, enrolled during active infection, were followed longitudinally. Input material: peripheral blood. The sequence derives from a woman aged 70-85 years with COVID-19, enrolled during active disease. This chain links TRBV7-9 with TRBJ1-2; possible D gene TRBD1, 5 bases. The CDR3 is CASIPSQGGSNYGYTF. DNA of the CDR3: TGTGCCAGTATCCCGTCGCAGGGAGGGTCTAACTATGGCTACACCTTC.